The entry below gives a single T cell receptor (beta chain) sequence along with its context. Its antigen remains unknown. This entry is derived from a study of T cells expressing NK-cell markers. Findings and caveats of the study: One observes that, in a handful of donors, these clonotypes were also the leading ones within the CD3+CD56-NKG2C+ fraction. About 1.0-7.0% of CD8+ T cells in several donors belonged to dominant NKG2C+ clonotypes.

CDR1 and CDR2 from the germline V gene are LNHDA and SQIVND (reference sequence). The CDR3 consists of 16 residues. TCR beta cDNA was generated via 5'RACE template switching incorporating UMIs. TCRdb reworked the 5' RACE reads into one entry per CDR3 protein, no DNA. Recorded here are around 260,000 distinct CDR3 sequences; the top ten clones represent roughly 4.2%. The clonotype originates from a woman aged 18-70 years in good health. The chain is built from TRBV19 and TRBJ1-2; the D call from TCRdb, TRBD1, cannot be confirmed without DNA. The sample comprised blood T cells: a sorted CD56 or NKG2C T cell subset, CD4+ or CD8+ T cells, or bulk PBMC T cells (not recorded which). The CDR3 region is CASRDPGQAVNYGYTF.